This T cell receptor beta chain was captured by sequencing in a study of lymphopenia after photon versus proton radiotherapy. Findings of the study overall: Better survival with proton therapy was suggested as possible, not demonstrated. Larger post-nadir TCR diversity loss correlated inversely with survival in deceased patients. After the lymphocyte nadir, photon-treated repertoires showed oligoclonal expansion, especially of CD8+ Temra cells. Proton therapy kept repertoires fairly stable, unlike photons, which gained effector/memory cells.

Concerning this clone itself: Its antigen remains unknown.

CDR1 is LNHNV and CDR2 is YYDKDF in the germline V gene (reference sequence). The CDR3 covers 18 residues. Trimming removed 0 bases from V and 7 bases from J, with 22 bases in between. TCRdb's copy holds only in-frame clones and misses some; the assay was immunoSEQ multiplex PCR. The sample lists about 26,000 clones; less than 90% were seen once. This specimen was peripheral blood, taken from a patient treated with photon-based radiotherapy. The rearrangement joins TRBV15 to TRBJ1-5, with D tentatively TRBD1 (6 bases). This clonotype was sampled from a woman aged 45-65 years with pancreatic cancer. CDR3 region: CATSRDGPGQRMGQPQHF. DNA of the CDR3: TGTGCCACCAGCAGAGATGGGCCAGGACAGCGCATGGGGCAGCCCCAGCATTTT.